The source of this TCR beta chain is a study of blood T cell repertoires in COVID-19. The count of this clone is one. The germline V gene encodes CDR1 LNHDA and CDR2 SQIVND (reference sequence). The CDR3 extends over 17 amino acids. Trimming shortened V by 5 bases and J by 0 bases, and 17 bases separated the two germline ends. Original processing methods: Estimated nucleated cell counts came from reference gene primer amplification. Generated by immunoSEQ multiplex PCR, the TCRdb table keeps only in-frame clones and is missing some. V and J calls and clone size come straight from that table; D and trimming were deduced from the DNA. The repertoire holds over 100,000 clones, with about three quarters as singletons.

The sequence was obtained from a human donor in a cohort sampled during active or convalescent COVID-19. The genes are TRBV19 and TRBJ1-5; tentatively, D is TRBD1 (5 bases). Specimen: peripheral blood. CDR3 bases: TGTGCCAGTAGTGCCCGGGGGTGGGGCTATAGCAATCAGCCCCAGCATTTT. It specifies CASSARGWGYSNQPQHF.